The 17 T cell receptor beta chains below come from one sample, sequenced in a study of blood T cell repertoires in COVID-19 (dated by TCRdb to about 2020). The protocol used for the library was the immunoSEQ multiplex PCR assay. The table was pulled from immuneACCESS by TCRdb, which kept in-frame rearrangements only. Such tables lose some clones; where checked, under half of the loss comes from unresolved V genes, and the rest has no known cause. This sample is represented by fewer than 150,000 clones; 84% of them were singletons. The ten largest clones represent 9.5% to 15% of the sample. Source material: peripheral blood. All receptors come from a human donor in a cohort sampled during active COVID-19.

The chain couples TRBV19 to TRBJ1-6, with D perhaps TRBD1 (5 bases). V lost 10 bases, J lost 2 bases, and 9 bases lay in between. This CDR3 contains 13 residues. From germline, CDR1 is LNHDA and CDR2 SQIVND (reference sequence). CDR3: CATADTYNSPLHF. The CDR3 bases are TGTGCCACGGCGGACACCTATAATTCACCCCTCCACTTT.

The V gene is TRBV6-5, the J gene TRBJ1-5; possible D gene TRBD1, 5 bases. The CDR3 has 14 amino acids. With 6 bases removed from V and 9 bases from J, the gap between germline ends came to 18 bases. Germline values: CDR1 MNHEY, CDR2 SVGAGI. CDR3 bases: TGTGCCAGCAGCGGGACTCAAGGTTTCTGGCCCCAGCATTTT. Its protein product is CASSGTQGFWPQHF.

This clone appeared a single time. The CDR3 sequence is CASSQTLNDRGGTYEQYF. The DNA of the CDR3 is TGCGCCAGCAGCCAAACCTTAAATGACAGGGGGGGGACCTACGAGCAGTACTTC. The rearrangement links TRBV4-1 to TRBJ2-7, with TRBD1 identical over 9 bases. With V trimmed by 2 bases and J by 2 bases, 13 bases remained unmatched. Germline CDR1 is MGHRA and CDR2 is YSYEKL. The length of the CDR3 is 18 residues.

The J gene is TRBJ1-2, the V gene TRBV18; 8 bases align to TRBD1. From germline, CDR1 is KGHSH and CDR2 LQKENI. The CDR3 contains 14 residues. Trimming took 6 bases from V and 8 from J; bases not matched to a gene: 11. The CDR3 region is CASSLTGETQGYTF. DNA for the CDR3: TGTGCCAGCTCTCTGACAGGGGAGACTCAAGGCTACACCTTC. Based on the CDR3 plus reference TRBV18 and TRBJ1-2, the full variable domain is NAGVMQNPRHLVRRRGQEARLRCSPMKGHSHVYWYRQLPEEGLKFMVYLQKENIIDESGMPKERFSAEFPKEGPSILRIQQVVRGDSAAYFCASSLTGETQGYTFGSGTRLTVV.

This clone was picked up one time. This chain connects TRBV4-1 to TRBJ1-2, with TRBD1 matching 8 bases. Germline V gene lookup returns CDR1 MGHRA and CDR2 YSYEKL. The length of the CDR3 is 15 residues. The V gene end was trimmed by 3 bases and the J gene end by 4 bases; junction bases not matched to a gene: 7. CDR3 coding DNA: TGCGCCAGCAGCCAGGCGGTAACAGGGGGCTATGGCTACACCTTC. Encoded protein: CASSQAVTGGYGYTF.

This chain uses TRBV6-1 with TRBJ2-3; 7 bases align to TRBD1. This CDR3 region has 13 residues. Losses at the gene ends were 3 bases for V and 6 bases for J; bases not matched to a gene: 3. Looked up from germline, CDR1 is MNHNS and CDR2 is SASEGT. In nucleotides, the CDR3 is TGTGCCAGCAGTGATCACAGGGGCGATACGCAGTATTTT. This codes for CASSDHRGDTQYF.

This chain connects TRBV29-1 to TRBJ1-3, with 9 nucleotides matching TRBD1. CDR3 length: 15 residues. Germline V gene data show CDR1 as SQVTM and CDR2 as ANQGSEA. V shed 3 bases and J 2 bases; nucleotides not matched to a gene: 5. CDR3 residues: CSVEGGQGPGNTIYF. In DNA form, the CDR3 reads TGCAGCGTTGAGGGGGGACAGGGTCCTGGAAACACCATATATTTT.

The chain carries TRBV10-1 and TRBJ1-1; 9 bases are a match to TRBD1. This CDR3 comprises 14 residues. Germline V gene sequence: CDR1 WNHNN, CDR2 SYGVQD (reference sequence). Losses at the gene ends were 3 bases for V and 6 bases for J; bases not matched to a gene: 5. The CDR3: CASSDPTGGSEAFF. For the CDR3, the DNA is TGCGCCAGCAGTGACCCGACAGGGGGGTCTGAAGCTTTCTTT.

The rearrangement joins TRBV15 to TRBJ2-3; tentatively, D is TRBD1 (6 bases). Germline V lookup: CDR1 LNHNV, CDR2 YYDKDF (reference sequence). This CDR3 region has 15 residues. The V gene lost 4 bases and the J gene lost 4 bases, with 15 bases spanning the gap. The CDR3 sequence: CATSTGTFAADTQYF. CDR3 sequence (DNA): TGTGCCACCAGCACCGGGACATTCGCGGCAGATACGCAGTATTTT. The complete variable domain, with remaining parts taken from reference TRBV15 and TRBJ2-3, reads DAMVIQNPRYQVTQFGKPVTLSCSQTLNHNVMYWYQQKSSQAPKLLFHYYDKDFNNEADTPDNFQSRRPNTSFCFLDIRSPGLGDTAMYLCATSTGTFAADTQYFGPGTRLTVL.

The table lists this clone with a few counts. V and J are TRBV4-1 and TRBJ2-3, with TRBD2 matching 7 bases. Germline lookup yields CDR1 MGHRA and CDR2 YSYEKL. The CDR3 sequence is 17 residues long. J lost 7 bases, V lost 1 base, and 14 bases had no gene match. DNA of the CDR3: TGCGCCAGCAGCCAAGTGGCCAGCGGGGAGGATCGGCATACGCAGTATTTT. Translating it yields CASSQVASGEDRHTQYF.

The CDR3 is CASSVDSLNTEAFF. The CDR3 region has the DNA TGTGCCAGCAGCGTGGACAGTTTGAACACTGAAGCTTTCTTT. The rearrangement joins TRBV9 to TRBJ1-1, with a tentative D call TRBD1 (6 bases). Germline CDR1 SGDLS, CDR2 YYNGEE. The CDR3 extends over 14 amino acids. With 2 bases removed from V and 0 bases from J, the gap between germline ends came to 8 bases.

The chain uses TRBV7-3 and TRBJ2-3, with D tentatively TRBD1 (5 bases). The CDR3 is 16 amino acids. The V gene lost 4 bases and the J gene lost 1 base, with 15 bases spanning the gap. Per the germline V gene, CDR1 is SGHTA and CDR2 is FQGTGA. The CDR3 loop is CASSSHQGLGTDTQYF. The CDR3 nucleotides are TGTGCCAGCAGCTCCCACCAGGGATTAGGCACAGATACGCAGTATTTT.

In this sample, this clone turned up a few times. One end of the junction does not line up with germline, which may come from a read error. This chain connects TRBV6-1 to TRBJ1-6; the D is unclear. Per germline, CDR1 MNHNS and CDR2 SASEGT. This CDR3 is 13 amino acids long. The CDR3 loop reads CASSEAFAVPGFF. The CDR3 DNA reads TGTGCCAGCAGTGAAGCTTTTGCAGTTCCCGGGTTCTTC.

The chain uses TRBV24-1 and TRBJ1-5; no firm D call. The CDR3 sequence is 15 residues long. Per germline, CDR1 KGHDR and CDR2 SFDVKD. Trimming took 0 bases from V and 3 from J, leaving 8 bases between them. CDR3 sequence (DNA): TGTGCCACCAGTGATTTGTGGCAGAACAATCAGCCCCAGCATTTT. Protein sequence: CATSDLWQNNQPQHF.

The V call is TRBV5-1, the J call TRBJ2-7, with 10 bases aligning to TRBD1. The CDR3 sequence is 15 residues long. In germline, CDR1 is SGHRS, CDR2 YFSETQ. V was pared by 4 bases and J by 2 bases, with 6 bases of the junction left unmatched. The CDR3 region is CASSLLGTGAYEQYF. CDR3 sequence (DNA): TGCGCCAGCAGCCTCCTTGGGACAGGGGCCTACGAGCAGTACTTC.

J is TRBJ1-5 and V is TRBV5-6; D call uncertain. The ends were cut back, 0 bases at V and 5 bases at J, with 3 bases in the middle. CDR3 size: 12 residues. Per germline, CDR1 SGHDT and CDR2 YYEEEE. The CDR3 reads CASSLADQPQHF. CDR3 coding DNA: TGTGCCAGCAGCTTGGCGGATCAGCCCCAGCATTTT.

The gene calls are TRBV19 and TRBJ2-5; 9 bases are shared with TRBD2. The V segment lost 6 bases and the J segment 0 bases; nucleotides outside the gene matches: 8. This CDR3 has 16 amino acids. Germline CDR1 LNHDA, CDR2 SQIVND (reference sequence). The DNA of the CDR3 is TGTGCCAGTAGAAGGGTCGCGGGAGGGGACCAAGAGACCCAGTACTTC. It specifies CASRRVAGGDQETQYF.